This T cell receptor (beta chain) emerged from a study of T cell repertoires in cytomegalovirus infection. TCRdb processed the reads anew with MiXCR; each CDR3 protein has one entry. The sample yields 630,000 or so distinct CDR3 sequences, approximately 24% seen once. The study, taken as a whole, reports: The ex vivo response was dominated by HLA-C-restricted CMV-specific TCR beta clonotypes. Cumulative frequency of public TCR beta families picked out carriers of CMV plus the relevant HLA.

Turning to this clonotype: Its antigen remains unidentified. A read error may be the cause here, since a much bigger clone is one base away.

Germline V gene data show CDR1 as SGHVT and CDR2 as SQSDAQ. The CDR3 runs to 20 residues. The sample taken for sequencing was CD8+ T cells from PBMCs. The genes are TRBV7-4 and TRBJ2-6; TRBD1 might be the D (5 bases). This sequence was found in a human donor in good health (CMV status not recorded). Some clones in this sample may be carry-over from other donors' samples. The CDR3 DNA follows: TGTGTCAGCAGCTTAAAAGGGGTCCCCCCTCTGAGCTCTGGGGCCAACGTCCTGACTTTC. This encodes CVSSLKGVPPLSSGANVLTF.